This T cell receptor (beta chain) was sequenced during a study of T-cell memory formation after mild COVID-19. Note on this clonotype: Its antigen is as yet unknown.

The TCR alpha and TCR beta cDNA libraries, bearing sample barcodes and UMIs, were generated by 5'RACE using constant-segment primers. MiXCR was run by TCRdb on the 5' RACE reads, yielding one entry per CDR3 protein. Counted here are approximately 430,000 distinct CDR3 sequences, 23% occurring once; the ten biggest clones make up under 15%. CDR3 length equals 15 residues. V dropped 3 bases and J dropped 3 bases, with 15 bases sitting between them. CDR1 SGHAT and CDR2 FQNNGV come from the germline V gene. Study results and limitations: Researchers report contracting CD4+ clones mostly in CM and EM, with CD8+ clones in EMRA.

Sequencing input: PBMCs or a T cell subset sorted from them (not recorded which). The receptor's source is an adult woman who had mild COVID-19 (a few samples of this study predate the infection). Cell type and time point are not known. The chain couples TRBV11-2 to TRBJ2-7; perhaps D is TRBD1 or TRBD2 (5 bases each). The CDR3 sequence: CASSFVDSGGYEQYF. CDR3 coding DNA: TGTGCCAGCAGCTTTGTCGACAGCGGCGGCTACGAGCAGTACTTC.